This record covers a single T cell receptor beta chain. Its antigen is still unknown. Unstimulated Tregs (CD4+CD25+CD127-) and CD4+CD25- non-Tregs were sorted from PBMCs. The sample comes from a study of Tregs in tolerant kidney transplant recipients. Regarding the study as a whole: Biological reproducibility was not directly addressed in this study. Expanding Tregs on activated donor B cells appeared to best identify donor-specific TCRbeta clones. Few patients were studied, so findings need validation in larger groups.

The V segment lost 6 bases and the J segment 3 bases; nucleotides outside the gene matches: 10. This CDR3 spans 15 amino acids. Germline CDR1 ENHRY, CDR2 SYGVKD. Here immunoSEQ multiplex PCR was the method, and the copy in TCRdb shows in-frame clones only, minus some. The table has tens of thousands of clones, around 94% seen once; the top ten hold 4.5% to 5%. The sample was CD8+ T cells from blood. This TCR was sampled from a human donor in good health. V gene TRBV10-3 combines with J gene TRBJ1-1; 7 bases match TRBD1. CDR3 DNA: TGTGCCATCAGGCAGACAGGGTTCGGGTACACTGAAGCTTTCTTT. Translated: CAIRQTGFGYTEAFF.